This T cell receptor beta chain was retrieved from a study of low-dose radiotherapy and immunotherapy resistance in tumors. Priming of first-strand cDNA relied on TRAV- and TRBV-specific primers (covering alpha and beta chains). TCRs were amplified for about 18 PCR cycles with a constant-region primer and V-primer adapter. Via MiXCR, TCRdb re-called the reads, giving one row per CDR3 protein. The data contain tens of thousands of distinct CDR3 sequences, 20% of them singletons. Time point reported: after trial treatment. Treatment meaning: LDRT plus nivolumab, ipilimumab, low-dose cyclophosphamide and aspirin (RACIN trial). A few counts support this clonotype. Trimming took off 0 bases at V and 0 bases at J, with 11 bases between the two ends. This CDR3 region has 15 residues. Germline CDR1 is DFQATT and CDR2 is SNEGSKA (reference sequence).

The receptor comes from a female donor with ovarian cancer. The sample was PBMCs, taken after low-dose radiotherapy plus immunotherapy. The V gene is TRBV20-1, the J gene TRBJ1-1; D call uncertain. The CDR3 nucleotides read TGCAGTGCTAGAGATCCCGGAACCTTGAACACTGAAGCTTTCTTT. Translating it yields CSARDPGTLNTEAFF.